A selection of T cell receptor beta chains follows, all from one sample in a study of blood T cells in healthy people across ages. TCRdb redid the calling of the 5' RACE reads with MiXCR, one entry per CDR3 protein. The data contain approximately 800,000 distinct CDR3 sequences, roughly 60% of them singletons. Sequencing was done on a sample of blood. These receptor sequences come from a man between 25 and 39 years old in good health. Each CDR3 is given with its conserved first and last residue. D genes are given only for firm matches. Not all rows give a size; the values are once, few, many and, for expanded clones, a class.

TRBJ2-7,TRBV20-1,-,TRBD1,CSAKGTGYGEQYF,TGCAGTGCCAAGGGGACAGGGTATGGCGAGCAGTACTTC
TRBJ2-1,TRBV4-3,few,TRBD2,CASSLAGAHNEQFF,TGCGCCAGCAGCCTAGCGGGGGCCCACAATGAGCAGTTCTTC
TRBJ2-7,TRBV6-1,-,-,CASTLHRSPSYEQYF,TGTGCCAGCACCTTACACCGCTCCCCCTCCTACGAGCAGTACTTC
TRBJ2-1,TRBV6-2/TRBV6-3,few,TRBD1,CASSAPGQGYNEQFF,TGTGCCAGCAGTGCTCCGGGACAGGGTTACAATGAGCAGTTCTTC
TRBJ2-2,TRBV3-1,-,TRBD2,CASSQQGLANTGELFF,TGTGCCAGCAGCCAACAGGGACTAGCGAACACCGGGGAGCTGTTTTTT
TRBJ1-2,TRBV7-9,few,-,CASSLGGAANYGYTF,TGCGCCAGCAGCCTCGGGGGGGCAGCTAACTATGGCTACACCTTC
TRBJ2-7,TRBV20-1,-,TRBD2,CSASGTSGGPYSYEQYF,TGCAGTGCTTCAGGTACGAGCGGGGGGCCATACTCCTACGAGCAGTACTTC
TRBJ2-7,TRBV28,-,TRBD2,CASSSTSGGQTYEQYF,TGTGCCAGCAGTTCCACTAGCGGGGGGCAAACCTACGAGCAGTACTTC
TRBJ2-2,TRBV6-2/TRBV6-3,-,-,CASSSDGALNTGELFF,TGTGCCAGCAGTTCGGACGGGGCTCTAAACACCGGGGAGCTGTTTTTT
TRBJ1-2,TRBV29-1,-,-,CSVEDRTSGYGYTF,TGCAGCGTTGAAGATAGGACGAGCGGTTATGGCTACACCTTC
TRBJ1-6,TRBV4-2,-,-,CASSQVDPSSPLHF,TGTGCCAGCAGCCAAGTAGATCCCTCTTCACCCCTCCACTTT
TRBJ1-2,TRBV5-1,once,-,CASSPYPPDTDNYGYTF,TGCGCCAGCAGCCCATACCCACCGGACACCGATAACTATGGCTACACCTTC
TRBJ2-1,TRBV7-8,once,-,CASSLEGVSSYNEQFF,TGTGCCAGCAGCTTAGAGGGGGTGAGCTCCTACAATGAGCAGTTCTTC
TRBJ2-3,TRBV27,-,TRBD2,CASTLVGTSGLDTQYF,TGTGCCAGCACCTTGGTTGGGACTAGCGGGCTGGATACGCAGTATTTT
TRBJ2-3,TRBV7-9,-,TRBD2,CAGGTSGGITDTQYF,TGTGCCGGAGGGACTAGCGGGGGAATCACAGATACGCAGTATTTT
TRBJ2-7,TRBV28,few,TRBD1,CASSQPGTGSYEQYF,TGTGCCAGCAGTCAACCCGGGACAGGGAGCTACGAGCAGTACTTC
TRBJ2-1,TRBV5-1,many,-,CASSLGQVNEQFF,TGCGCCAGCAGCTTGGGACAGGTCAATGAGCAGTTCTTC
TRBJ2-7,TRBV7-8,-,-,CASSVDQARISYEQYF,TGTGCCAGCAGCGTTGACCAGGCCAGGATCTCCTACGAGCAGTACTTC